The rows below give T cell receptor beta chains drawn from one sample of a study of cytomegalovirus exposure and HLA in healthy donors. Repertoires were generated with immunoSEQ multiplex PCR, while TCRdb's copy carries only in-frame clones and drops some. Of about 98,000 clones detected, about 70% appear once; the ten largest clones hold less than 1.5%. The sequenced sample was PBMCs. The receptors were gathered from a female donor in good health and CMV-seronegative. Both conserved end residues are part of each CDR3. A D gene is named only where the DNA matches it firmly. Not every row has a clone size; where given, it reads once, few, many or a size class.

j_call: TRBJ1-1; clone_size: .; v_call: TRBV30; d_call: .; cdr3_aa: CAWSRDTGLNTEAFF; cdr3_nt: TGTGCCTGGAGCCGGGACACCGGGCTGAACACTGAAGCTTTCTTT
j_call: TRBJ2-1; clone_size: .; v_call: TRBV5-1; d_call: TRBD2; cdr3_aa: CASSLGTSGTNEQFF; cdr3_nt: TGCGCCAGCAGCCTAGGGACTAGCGGAACCAATGAGCAGTTCTTC
j_call: TRBJ1-6; clone_size: .; v_call: TRBV29-1; d_call: TRBD1; cdr3_aa: CSVPSGQGSSYNSPLHF; cdr3_nt: TGCAGCGTCCCGTCTGGACAGGGGAGCTCCTATAATTCACCCCTCCACTTT
j_call: TRBJ1-1; clone_size: .; v_call: TRBV23-1; d_call: .; cdr3_aa: CANHDRRKNTEAFF; cdr3_nt: TGCGCCAACCATGACAGGAGAAAGAACACTGAAGCTTTCTTT
j_call: TRBJ2-7; clone_size: .; v_call: TRBV7-2; d_call: .; cdr3_aa: CASSLVRSGLEQYF; cdr3_nt: TGTGCCAGCAGCTTAGTCCGGTCAGGGCTTGAGCAGTACTTC
j_call: TRBJ1-5; clone_size: .; v_call: TRBV19; d_call: .; cdr3_aa: CGSTQRDGSYSNQPQHF; cdr3_nt: TGTGGCAGTACTCAGCGTGACGGAAGTTATAGCAATCAGCCCCAGCATTTT
j_call: TRBJ2-7; clone_size: .; v_call: TRBV4-1; d_call: TRBD2; cdr3_aa: CASSQRTSDSYEQYF; cdr3_nt: TGCGCCAGCAGCCAAAGGACTAGCGACTCCTACGAGCAGTACTTC
j_call: TRBJ2-3; clone_size: .; v_call: TRBV6-5; d_call: TRBD2; cdr3_aa: CASRRAGFSTDTQYF; cdr3_nt: TGTGCCAGCAGAAGAGCGGGGTTTAGCACAGATACGCAGTATTTT
j_call: TRBJ1-2; clone_size: .; v_call: TRBV5-4; d_call: .; cdr3_aa: CASSLNRGNGYTF; cdr3_nt: TGTGCCAGCAGCTTAAACCGGGGGAATGGCTACACCTTC
j_call: TRBJ2-2; clone_size: .; v_call: TRBV7-8; d_call: TRBD2; cdr3_aa: CASSHRTSGRNTGELFF; cdr3_nt: TGTGCCAGCAGCCACCGGACTAGCGGGAGGAACACCGGGGAGCTGTTTTTT
j_call: TRBJ1-1; clone_size: .; v_call: TRBV7-8; d_call: .; cdr3_aa: CASSPNQGWSTEAFF; cdr3_nt: TGTGCCAGCAGCCCCAATCAGGGGTGGAGCACTGAAGCTTTCTTT
j_call: TRBJ2-7; clone_size: .; v_call: TRBV10-3; d_call: TRBD1; cdr3_aa: CAISSTGGRDEQYF; cdr3_nt: TGTGCCATCAGCTCGACAGGGGGCAGGGACGAGCAGTACTTC
j_call: TRBJ2-5; clone_size: few; v_call: TRBV7-6; d_call: TRBD2; cdr3_aa: CASSGGLAGGPMETQYF; cdr3_nt: TGTGCCAGCAGCGGTGGACTAGCGGGGGGCCCGATGGAGACCCAGTACTTC
j_call: TRBJ1-1; clone_size: few; v_call: TRBV5-6; d_call: .; cdr3_aa: CASNFDKNTEAFF; cdr3_nt: TGTGCCAGCAACTTCGACAAGAACACTGAAGCTTTCTTT
j_call: TRBJ1-1; clone_size: .; v_call: TRBV18; d_call: .; cdr3_aa: CASSPRVIRTDSNTEAFF; cdr3_nt: TGTGCCAGCTCACCACGTGTGATTAGGACAGACTCGAACACTGAAGCTTTCTTT
j_call: TRBJ1-5; clone_size: .; v_call: TRBV2; d_call: .; cdr3_aa: CASSGAGQGRQPQHF; cdr3_nt: TGTGCCAGCAGCGGGGCGGGGCAGGGACGTCAGCCCCAGCATTTT
j_call: TRBJ2-7; clone_size: .; v_call: TRBV7-2; d_call: TRBD2; cdr3_aa: CASREPASGAEQYF; cdr3_nt: TGTGCCAGCAGGGAGCCGGCTAGCGGAGCCGAGCAGTACTTC
j_call: TRBJ2-3; clone_size: .; v_call: TRBV11-2; d_call: .; cdr3_aa: CASTPGPSSTDTQYF; cdr3_nt: TGTGCCAGCACCCCCGGTCCGAGTAGCACAGATACGCAGTATTTT
j_call: TRBJ2-7; clone_size: .; v_call: TRBV5-1; d_call: TRBD2; cdr3_aa: CASSLVSGGGYEQYF; cdr3_nt: TGCGCCAGCAGCTTGGTTAGCGGGGGGGGCTACGAGCAGTACTTC
j_call: TRBJ2-7; clone_size: few; v_call: TRBV4-1; d_call: .; cdr3_aa: CASSQNRGPYDEQYF; cdr3_nt: TGCGCCAGCAGCCAAAACAGAGGGCCCTACGACGAGCAGTACTTC
j_call: TRBJ1-2; clone_size: .; v_call: TRBV29-1; d_call: .; cdr3_aa: CSVLGLKDGYTF; cdr3_nt: TGCAGCGTTCTTGGACTCAAGGATGGCTACACCTTC
j_call: TRBJ2-1; clone_size: .; v_call: TRBV9; d_call: TRBD2; cdr3_aa: CASSVSLAGYNEQFF; cdr3_nt: TGTGCCAGCAGCGTTAGCCTAGCGGGTTACAATGAGCAGTTCTTC